Each of the 26 T cell receptor beta chains below was sequenced from the same sample in a study of blood T cell repertoires in COVID-19. Repertoires were generated with immunoSEQ multiplex PCR, while TCRdb's copy carries only in-frame clones and drops some. This table has some 300,000 clones, under 90% appearing once. Sequencing used PBMCs or T cells enriched from blood (not recorded which). The receptors were gathered from a woman aged 40 to 55 who had recovered from COVID-19.

This clone was observed a single time. The chain couples TRBV19 to TRBJ2-5, with 9 bases fitting TRBD1. Germline CDR1 is LNHDA and CDR2 is SQIVND (reference sequence). V trimming: 3 bases; J trimming: 5 bases; junction bases outside the gene matches: 7. The CDR3 extends over 15 amino acids. CDR3 sequence reads: CASSIRTGGVETQYF. Written as DNA, the CDR3 is TGTGCCAGTAGTATCCGCACAGGGGGCGTGGAGACCCAGTACTTC.

The chain is built from TRBV25-1 and TRBJ1-2; tentative D call: TRBD1 (6 bases). Trimming removed 7 bases from V and 6 bases from J, with 15 bases in between. Germline CDR1 and CDR2: MGHDK and SYGVNS. The length of the CDR3 is 13 residues. CDR3 in amino acids: CASTARGEDGYTF. The CDR3 DNA is TGTGCCAGCACGGCCAGGGGAGAGGATGGCTACACCTTC.

The rearrangement joins TRBV5-3 to TRBJ1-2, with 8 positions matching TRBD1. Being an ORF, TRBV5-3 has a function that is uncertain. V was clipped by 6 bases and J by 6 bases; unmatched bases: 10. The CDR3 has 14 amino acids. CDR3 loop: CARTHRTGFNGYTF. DNA of the CDR3: TGTGCCAGAACCCACCGGACAGGGTTTAATGGCTACACCTTC.

The chain couples TRBV10-3 to TRBJ1-6; 7 bases map to TRBD1. Germline V CDR1 and CDR2: ENHRY, SYGVKD. J gave up 5 bases and V 8 bases, and 0 bases lay outside the gene matches. This CDR3 is 12 amino acids long. CDR3 residues: CAIGQDNSPLHF. In DNA, the CDR3 is TGTGCCATCGGACAGGATAATTCACCCCTCCACTTT.

The V and J genes are TRBV25-1 and TRBJ1-4; tentative D call: TRBD1 (6 bases). Trimming took 11 bases from V and 2 from J, leaving 9 bases between them. This CDR3 spans 12 amino acids. Per the germline V gene, CDR1 is MGHDK and CDR2 is SYGVNS. The CDR3 DNA reads as TGTGCCGCAGGGGCGACTAATGAAAAACTGTTTTTT. It translates to CAAGATNEKLFF.

The chain uses TRBV27 and TRBJ2-2; no definite D call. Trimming removed 5 bases at V and 0 bases at J, with 4 bases between. This CDR3 region has 13 residues. Looked up from germline, CDR1 is MNHEY and CDR2 is SMNVEV (reference sequence). The CDR3 sequence: CASSPANTGELFF. CDR3 in DNA: TGTGCCAGCAGTCCCGCGAACACCGGGGAGCTGTTTTTT.

For this clone: One junction end does not reproduce the germline sequence, and a read error may be involved. The chain links TRBV6-2 or TRBV6-3 to TRBJ1-2; D perhaps matches TRBD1 (6 bases). Germline V gives CDR1 MNHEY, CDR2 SVGEGT. This CDR3 is built from 12 residues. DNA of the CDR3: TGTGCCAGCAGTCACTCACAGGGAGTCTACACCTTC. Amino acid sequence: CASSHSQGVYTF.

V gene TRBV5-4 combines with J gene TRBJ1-6; 9 bases map to TRBD1. The CDR3 has 16 amino acids. The germline V gene encodes CDR1 SGHNT and CDR2 YYREEE (reference sequence). After removal of 2 bases from V and 8 bases from J, the junction contained 8 bases not matched to a gene. CDR3 sequence reads: CASSLYGTGLDSPLHF. The CDR3 DNA reads as TGTGCCAGCAGCTTATATGGGACAGGGTTGGATTCACCCCTCCACTTT.

Written as DNA, the CDR3 is TGCGCCAGCAGTCCGGAGGTCCGAGAGACCCAGTACTTC. Protein product: CASSPEVRETQYF. The gene calls are TRBV10-2 and TRBJ2-5; possibly TRBD2 for D (5 bases). V was pared by 5 bases and J by 4 bases, with 11 bases between. The CDR3 sequence is 13 residues long. CDR1 WSHSY and CDR2 SAAADI come from the germline V gene.

The rearrangement links TRBV30 to TRBJ1-3, with 8 nucleotides matching TRBD1. The V gene's germline CDR1 is GTSNPN and CDR2 SVGIG (reference sequence). J was trimmed by 5 bases and V by 5 bases; bases with no gene match: 5. The CDR3 runs 13 residues. CDR3 sequence (DNA): TGTGCCTGGCGGACAGGGTTGAGAAACACCATATATTTT. This encodes CAWRTGLRNTIYF.

This clone was seen a single time. For the CDR3, the DNA is TGCAGTGCTAGCCTCAGGGAAGGCTACACCTTC. This encodes CSASLREGYTF. The chain links TRBV20-1 to TRBJ1-2, with D perhaps matching TRBD1 (5 bases). The germline gives CDR1 DFQATT, CDR2 SNEGSKA (reference sequence). The germline V and J ends were trimmed by 3 bases and 8 bases, with 10 bases remaining between them. The CDR3 extends over 11 amino acids.

V is TRBV19 and J is TRBJ1-5; D ambiguous. Germline CDR1 and CDR2: LNHDA and SQIVND (reference sequence). The ends were cut back, 3 bases at V and 0 bases at J, with 12 bases in the middle. The CDR3 has 16 residues. CDR3 nucleotide sequence: TGTGCCAGTAGTATCTACAGTTCTTATAGCAATCAGCCCCAGCATTTT. This codes for CASSIYSSYSNQPQHF.

The chain is built from TRBV7-2 and TRBJ1-2; TRBD1 agrees at 7 bases. Trimming cost V 2 bases and J 0 bases; bases outside gene matches: 3. The CDR3 is 15 amino acids. Germline assignment: CDR1 SGHTA and CDR2 FQGNSA. The DNA for the CDR3 is TGTGCCAGCAGCTTAAACCAGGGGGCTAACTATGGCTACACCTTC. Translating it yields CASSLNQGANYGYTF.

The rearrangement joins TRBV5-1 to TRBJ2-5; maybe TRBD2 (5 bases). CDR1 and CDR2 from the germline V gene are SGHRS and YFSETQ. Trimming shortened V by 0 bases and J by 1 base, and 7 bases separated the two germline ends. The CDR3 is 14 amino acids. Here the CDR3 reads CASSLVGSQETQYF. The CDR3 DNA reads TGCGCCAGCAGCTTGGTGGGGAGCCAAGAGACCCAGTACTTC.

The rearrangement links TRBV3-1 (or the pseudogene TRBV3-2) to TRBJ1-2, with D possibly matching TRBD1 (5 bases). CDR1 and CDR2 (germline): LGHDT, YNNKEL (reference sequence). CDR3 length: 18 amino acids. Trimming stripped 3 bases from V and 0 bases from J, with 20 bases between. This CDR3 reads CASSQRGHLKGANYGYTF. For the CDR3, the DNA is TGTGCCAGCAGCCAGCGCGGCCATCTTAAAGGGGCTAACTATGGCTACACCTTC.

This clone was observed a handful of times. The chain employs TRBV13 and TRBJ2-3, with 12 bases lining up with TRBD2. Germline V CDR1 and CDR2: PRHDT, FYEKMQ (reference sequence). This CDR3 has 17 residues. The V and J ends lost 5 bases and 4 bases, in that order; junction bases with no gene match: 10. CDR3 residues: CASSADSLAGGADTQYF. The CDR3 DNA follows: TGTGCCAGCAGCGCCGACTCTCTAGCGGGGGGGGCAGATACGCAGTATTTT.

This clone has just one count. The chain uses TRBV4-2 and TRBJ2-7; 7 bases match TRBD2. The CDR3 totals 16 residues. Germline CDR1 and CDR2: LGHNA and YNFKEQ. J lost 8 bases, V lost 0 bases, and 13 bases had no gene match. The CDR3 sequence: CASSQEFPGGPLQQYF. The CDR3 DNA reads TGTGCCAGCAGCCAAGAGTTTCCGGGGGGACCTCTGCAGCAGTACTTC.

A single count supports this clone. This chain uses TRBV6-5 with TRBJ1-5, with 8 bases aligning to TRBD1. Per the germline V gene, CDR1 is MNHEY and CDR2 is SVGAGI. This CDR3 is built from 12 residues. Trimming took 4 bases from V and 11 from J; bases not matched to a gene: 4. The DNA for the CDR3 is TGTGCCAGCAGTTTACAGGGGGGGTCCCAGCATTTT. Its protein product is CASSLQGGSQHF.

The chain is built from TRBV10-3 and TRBJ2-7, with D perhaps matching TRBD2 (5 bases). The CDR3 is 13 residues long. Germline CDR1 reads ENHRY; CDR2 reads SYGVKD. The V and J ends lost 6 bases and 0 bases respectively, with 9 bases between them. The CDR3 reads CAIREERSYEQYF. Here the CDR3 DNA reads TGTGCCATCAGGGAGGAGCGCTCCTACGAGCAGTACTTC.

This rearrangement joins TRBV7-3 to TRBJ1-1; D is possibly TRBD1 (6 bases). Trimming removed 3 bases at V and 11 bases at J, with 19 bases between. CDR1 is SGHTA and CDR2 is FQGTGA in the germline V gene. This CDR3 has 14 residues. The CDR3 is CASSFSGHLEEAFF. The CDR3 DNA reads as TGTGCCAGCAGCTTTTCGGGACACCTAGAGGAGGCTTTCTTT.

This clone has only a few counts. This chain connects TRBV7-3 to TRBJ2-3; 9 bases line up with TRBD2. The CDR3 totals 18 residues. V was clipped by 0 bases and J by 1 base; unmatched bases: 8. Germline lookup yields CDR1 SGHTA and CDR2 FQGTGA. CDR3 sequence reads: CASSLTSGGGGRTDTQYF. The CDR3 bases are TGTGCCAGCAGCTTAACTAGCGGGGGAGGTGGGCGCACAGATACGCAGTATTTT.

The rearrangement uses TRBV7-3 and TRBJ1-1; D unclear. Germline CDR1 reads SGHTA; CDR2 reads FQGTGA. The CDR3 runs 13 residues. V lost 5 bases, J lost 1 base, and 8 bases lay in between. CDR3 nucleotides: TGTGCCAGCAGCGTTCAATCGAACACTGAAGCTTTCTTT. Translating gives CASSVQSNTEAFF.

V usage is TRBV9 and J usage is TRBJ1-2; a weak D match, TRBD1 (6 bases). Germline V gene lookup returns CDR1 SGDLS and CDR2 YYNGEE. CDR3 length: 13 amino acids. The V end lost 6 bases, the J end lost 1 base, and 10 bases lay between the germline ends. Written as DNA, the CDR3 is TGTGCCAGCACGGGACAAATTAACTATGGCTACACCTTC. This encodes CASTGQINYGYTF.

This sequence joins TRBV5-1 and TRBJ2-5; 10 bases line up with TRBD2. CDR3 length: 13 amino acids. CDR1 and CDR2 (germline): SGHRS, YFSETQ. V dropped 3 bases and J dropped 4; count of bases not matched to a gene: 0. CDR3 in amino acids: CASSSSGRETQYF. In nucleotides, the CDR3 is TGCGCCAGCAGCTCTAGCGGGAGAGAGACCCAGTACTTC.

A single count supports this clone. The CDR3 is CASIGDRHHEAFF. CDR3 DNA: TGTGCCAGCATAGGGGACAGGCACCATGAAGCTTTCTTT. This chain links TRBV6-5 with TRBJ1-1, with TRBD1 matching 8 bases. The CDR3 length is 13 residues. J gave up 7 bases and V 7 bases, and 8 bases lay outside the gene matches. The germline gives CDR1 MNHEY, CDR2 SVGAGI.

Here the CDR3 DNA reads TGTGCCAGCAGTGAGGGGGCTAGTTATGGCTACACCTTC. Translating it yields CASSEGASYGYTF. This chain joins TRBV6-1 and TRBJ1-2, with a possible D match to TRBD1 (6 bases). Germline V gives CDR1 MNHNS, CDR2 SASEGT. V lost 3 bases, J lost 5 bases, and 10 bases lay in between. The length of the CDR3 is 13 residues.